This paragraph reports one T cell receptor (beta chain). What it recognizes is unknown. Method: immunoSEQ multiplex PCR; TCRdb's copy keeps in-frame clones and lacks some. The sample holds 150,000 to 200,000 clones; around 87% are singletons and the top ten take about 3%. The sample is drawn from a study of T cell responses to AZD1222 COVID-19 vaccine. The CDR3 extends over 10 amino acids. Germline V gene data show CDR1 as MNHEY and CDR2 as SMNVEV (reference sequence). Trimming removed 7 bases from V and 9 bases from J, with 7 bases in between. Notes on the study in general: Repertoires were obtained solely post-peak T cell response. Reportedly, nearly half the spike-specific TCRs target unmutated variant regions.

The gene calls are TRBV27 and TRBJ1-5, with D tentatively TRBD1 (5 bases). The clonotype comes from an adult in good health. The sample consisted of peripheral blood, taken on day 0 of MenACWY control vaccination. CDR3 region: CASMGRPQHF. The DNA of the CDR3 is TGTGCCAGCATGGGGCGGCCCCAGCATTTT.